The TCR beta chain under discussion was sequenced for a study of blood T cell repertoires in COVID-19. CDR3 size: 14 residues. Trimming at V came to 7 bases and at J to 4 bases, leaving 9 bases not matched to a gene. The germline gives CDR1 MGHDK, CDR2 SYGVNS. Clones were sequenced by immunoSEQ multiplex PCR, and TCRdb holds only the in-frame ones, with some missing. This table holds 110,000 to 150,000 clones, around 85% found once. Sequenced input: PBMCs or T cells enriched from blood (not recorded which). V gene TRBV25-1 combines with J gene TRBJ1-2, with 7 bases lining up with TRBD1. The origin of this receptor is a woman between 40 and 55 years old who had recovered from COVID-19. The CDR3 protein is CASIQPGTAYGYTF. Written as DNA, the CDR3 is TGTGCCAGCATCCAACCCGGGACAGCCTATGGCTACACCTTC.